The next 21 T cell receptor beta chains were all read from a single sample in a study of molecular identifiers for immune sequencing clone quantification (dated by TCRdb to between 2017 and 2018). The library was obtained by PCR. Sequencing was performed on a NextSeq 500. TCRdb passed the public sequencing reads through fastp at Q25 and MiXCR, retaining productive beta sequences. One record per CDR3 amino acid sequence lists the most common genes and DNA. This sample has more than 450,000 distinct CDR3 sequences in its table, and about 25% of those were observed once. Under 0.8% of the sample is held by the ten biggest clonotypes. Source material: naive CD8+ T cells from blood, with Jurkat cell RNA spiked in. In the paper's terms, the cell subset or site label means: FACS-sorted CD8+CD4-CCR7+CD45RA+ naive T cells. These receptors all stem from a human donor in good health. Some libraries in this study had Jurkat cell RNA spiked in.

This clonotype was detected many times. The rearrangement links TRBV5-6 to TRBJ2-7, with D tentatively TRBD1 or TRBD2 (5 bases each). With 4 bases removed from V and 7 bases from J, the gap between germline ends came to 15 bases. The CDR3 covers 13 residues. In germline, CDR1 is SGHDT, CDR2 YYEEEE. As DNA, the CDR3 is TGTGCCAGCAGCGTGGGACCACTGGGGGAGCAGTACTTC. Translation: CASSVGPLGEQYF.

This clonotype was counted only a few times. This chain joins TRBV7-2 and TRBJ2-7, with 8 bases identical to TRBD2. This CDR3 region has 15 residues. CDR1 and CDR2 from the germline V gene are SGHTA and FQGNSA. V lost 6 bases, J lost 0 bases, and 7 bases stayed unmatched. CDR3 loop: CASSFIGTSSYEQYF. The CDR3 DNA is TGTGCCAGCAGTTTTATCGGGACTAGCTCCTACGAGCAGTACTTC.

A few counts support this clonotype. The chain links TRBV6-6 to TRBJ2-3, with 8 nucleotides matching TRBD2. Losses at the gene ends were 4 bases for V and 3 bases for J; bases not matched to a gene: 24. The germline gives CDR1 MNHNY, CDR2 SVGAGI (reference sequence). The CDR3 sequence is 21 residues long. The CDR3, as DNA: TGTGCCAGCAGTTTTCCCCGGGGGGGGGGTGCTAGCGGGCTGCGGACAGATACGCAGTATTTT. Translating gives CASSFPRGGGASGLRTDTQYF.

At least ten counts were recorded for this clonotype. This rearrangement joins TRBV28 to TRBJ1-3; D perhaps matches TRBD1 (5 bases). Germline V CDR1 and CDR2: MDHEN, SYDVKM. The V gene lost 1 base and the J gene lost 0 bases, with 13 bases spanning the gap. The CDR3 extends over 17 amino acids. CDR3 residues: CASSLSGGLTSGNTIYF. For the CDR3, the DNA is TGTGCCAGCAGTTTATCGGGGGGATTGACCTCTGGAAACACCATATATTTT.

The chain recombines TRBV28 with TRBJ2-5; D possibly uses TRBD1 or TRBD2 (6 bases each). CDR3 length equals 15 residues. Germline V gene data show CDR1 as MDHEN and CDR2 as SYDVKM. The V end was cut by 1 base, the J end by 3 bases, with 12 bases between. The CDR3 reads CASSLYPRGEETQYF. The CDR3 DNA reads as TGTGCCAGCAGTTTATACCCAAGGGGGGAAGAGACCCAGTACTTC.

The genes are TRBV24-1 and TRBJ1-5; TRBD1 is a possible D gene (5 bases). V lost 9 bases and J 7 bases, leaving 15 bases between the germline ends. CDR3 length: 13 residues. In germline, CDR1 is KGHDR, CDR2 SFDVKD. CDR3 sequence reads: CATSQGSWQPQHF. The CDR3, as DNA: TGTGCCACCTCCCAGGGTTCGTGGCAGCCCCAGCATTTT.

This clonotype has a count of ten or more. V is TRBV9 and J is TRBJ2-1; TRBD1 aligns across 7 bases. V lost 3 bases, J lost 2 bases, and 11 bases stayed unmatched. The CDR3 is made up of 17 amino acids. The germline gives CDR1 SGDLS, CDR2 YYNGEE. In nucleotides, the CDR3 is TGTGCCAGCAGCGCCCTATCGGACAGGTTCGCCTACAATGAGCAGTTCTTC. Its translation: CASSALSDRFAYNEQFF.

The V and J genes are TRBV27 and TRBJ2-7, with 10 nucleotides matching TRBD1. The CDR3 is made up of 15 amino acids. The ends lost 2 bases at V and 4 bases at J; junction bases unmatched: 5. Germline V gives CDR1 MNHEY, CDR2 SMNVEV (reference sequence). Written as DNA, the CDR3 is TGTGCCAGCAGTTTAAGGGGACAGGGGAGGTACGAGCAGTACTTC. As protein: CASSLRGQGRYEQYF.

Of note for this clonotype: This CDR3 fails to terminate in the conserved phenylalanine or tryptophan, so it likely reflects a read error. The gene calls are TRBV5-4 and TRBJ2-5; D tentatively reads TRBD1 or TRBD2 (5 bases each). V was cut by 2 bases and J by 4 bases, with 9 bases left in between. The V gene's germline CDR1 is SGHNT and CDR2 YYREEE (reference sequence). This CDR3 has 13 residues. The CDR3 DNA reads as TGTGCCAGCAGCTTAGAGGGGCCAGAGACCCAGTACCTC. Amino acids: CASSLEGPETQYL.

Turning to this clonotype: A read error may explain this, as a much larger clone is one base away. This chain connects TRBV7-9 to TRBJ2-4, with D perhaps TRBD2 (6 bases). The CDR3 loop spans 16 amino acids. From germline, CDR1 is SEHNR and CDR2 FQNEAQ (reference sequence). The ends were cut back, 4 bases at V and 5 bases at J, with 18 bases in the middle. This CDR3 is CASSSKLSGEENIQYF. DNA of the CDR3: TGTGCCAGCAGCTCAAAACTATCGGGAGAGGAAAACATTCAGTACTTC.

V and J are TRBV20-1 and TRBJ2-5, with a possible D match to TRBD1 (6 bases). V was clipped by 8 bases and J by 5 bases, with 21 bases between them. This CDR3 is built from 14 residues. Germline-derived CDR1 and CDR2 are DFQATT and SNEGSKA (reference sequence). CDR3 sequence: CSPKNRVYAETQYF. In DNA, the CDR3 is TGCAGTCCGAAGAACAGGGTTTATGCGGAGACCCAGTACTTC.

This clonotype was seen at least ten times. V and J are TRBV5-1 and TRBJ2-7; possible D gene TRBD1, 6 bases. CDR3 length: 14 residues. Germline values: CDR1 SGHRS, CDR2 YFSETQ. V lost 1 base to trimming and J lost 0 bases, with 8 bases between them. CDR3 sequence reads: CASSLIGGSYEQYF. CDR3 sequence (DNA): TGCGCCAGCAGCTTGATAGGGGGCTCCTACGAGCAGTACTTC.

The rearrangement uses TRBV11-3 and TRBJ1-1; D not certain. CDR3 length: 13 amino acids. V gave up 3 bases and J gave up 7 bases, with 12 bases separating them. Germline V gene data show CDR1 as SGHNT and CDR2 as YENEEA. The DNA of the CDR3 is TGTGCCAGCAGCTTCGTTGGAGGCAGTGAAGCTTTCTTT. Protein: CASSFVGGSEAFF. Combining the CDR3 with reference TRBV11-3 and TRBJ1-1 gives the whole variable domain EAGVVQSPRYKIIEKKQPVAFWCNPISGHNTLYWYLQNLGQGPELLIRYENEEAVDDSQLPKDRFSAERLKGVDSTLKIQPAELGDSAVYLCASSFVGGSEAFFGQGTRLTVV.

To note about this clonotype: A much larger clone lies one base from this, so it may be a read error. The chain carries TRBV7-2 and TRBJ2-1; unclear D gene. This CDR3 spans 12 amino acids. CDR1 is SGHTA and CDR2 is FQGNSA in the germline V gene. Trimming took 7 bases from V and 4 from J, leaving 8 bases between them. In DNA, the CDR3 is TGTGCCAGCAACTTTACTTACAATGAGCAGTTCTTC. It encodes CASNFTYNEQFF. Supplemented by reference TRBV7-2 and TRBJ2-1, the full variable domain reads GAGVSQSPSNKVTEKGKDVELRCDPISGHTALYWYRQSLGQGLEFLIYFQGNSAPDKSGLPSDRFSAERTGGSVSTLTIQRTQQEDSAVYLCASNFTYNEQFFGPGTRLTVL.

This clonotype was seen a few times. The genes are TRBV2 and TRBJ2-1, with 9 bases aligning to TRBD1. CDR1 is SNHLY, CDR2 FYNNEI, per germline. V lost 6 bases and J lost 4; bases outside the gene matches: 4. The CDR3 is 14 residues long. The CDR3 DNA sequence: TGTGCCAGCAGGCCGGGACAGGGATACAATGAGCAGTTCTTC. It encodes CASRPGQGYNEQFF.

This clonotype was recorded a few times. The chain employs TRBV19 and TRBJ2-1; 14 bases align to TRBD2. CDR1 and CDR2 (germline): LNHDA, SQIVND (reference sequence). The V segment lost 4 bases and the J segment 3 bases; nucleotides outside the gene matches: 5. CDR3 length equals 17 residues. CDR3 region: CASSTPGLAGDYNEQFF. CDR3 coding DNA: TGTGCCAGTAGTACTCCGGGACTAGCGGGGGACTACAATGAGCAGTTCTTC. Combining the CDR3 with reference TRBV19 and TRBJ2-1 gives the whole variable domain DGGITQSPKYLFRKEGQNVTLSCEQNLNHDAMYWYRQDPGQGLRLIYYSQIVNDFQKGDIAEGYSVSREKKESFPLTVTSAQKNPTAFYLCASSTPGLAGDYNEQFFGPGTRLTVL.

The chain uses TRBV25-1 and TRBJ2-7, with D tentatively TRBD1 (6 bases). V lost 8 bases and J lost 1, with 18 bases in between. This CDR3 is built from 15 residues. The V gene's germline CDR1 is MGHDK and CDR2 SYGVNS. This CDR3 reads CASQGPGVGSYEQYF. CDR3 coding DNA: TGTGCCAGCCAGGGTCCAGGGGTCGGATCCTACGAGCAGTACTTC.

There are many counts of this clonotype. CDR3 in DNA: TGTGCTAGTGGGCCCGACCAGCACTCTGGGGCCAACGTCCTGACTTTC. Translating it yields CASGPDQHSGANVLTF. This chain links TRBV12-5 with TRBJ2-6; no definite D call. The CDR3 length is 16 residues. Deletions cut 6 bases from V and 0 bases from J, with 12 bases between. Per germline, CDR1 LGHNT and CDR2 FRNRAP.

This clonotype showed up many times. The chain links TRBV7-2 to TRBJ2-7, with a tentative D call TRBD2 (5 bases). The CDR3 runs to 15 residues. From germline, CDR1 is SGHTA and CDR2 FQGNSA. The V end lost 3 bases, the J end lost 0 bases, and 12 bases lay between the germline ends. The CDR3 DNA reads TGTGCCAGCAGCTTTCCCGAGGGCAGCTCCTACGAGCAGTACTTC. Translation: CASSFPEGSSYEQYF.

With regard to this clonotype: This could be a read error, since a much larger clone is one nucleotide away. The chain uses TRBV2 and TRBJ2-7; possibly TRBD2 for D (5 bases). The CDR3 contains 13 residues. Germline V CDR1 and CDR2: SNHLY, FYNNEI. Trimming shortened V by 1 base and J by 13 bases, and 17 bases separated the two germline ends. The CDR3 protein is CASSEGGRGSAYF. Written as DNA, the CDR3 is TGTGCCAGCAGTGAAGGAGGGCGCGGGTCCGCCTACTTC.

The sample holds many counts of this clonotype. The chain uses TRBV5-1 and TRBJ2-6; D is undetermined. The CDR3 totals 16 residues. Per the germline V gene, CDR1 is SGHRS and CDR2 is YFSETQ. The V and J ends lost 0 bases and 0 bases respectively, with 7 bases between them. For the CDR3, the DNA is TGCGCCAGCAGCTTGGAGCCGTCCTCTGGGGCCAACGTCCTGACTTTC. Translation gives CASSLEPSSGANVLTF.